Following are 24 T cell receptor beta chains from one sample sequenced in a study of shared T cell receptors in the human thymus (dated by TCRdb to about 2021). The library was built by means of the immunoSEQ multiplex PCR assay. This immuneACCESS table, as held by TCRdb, lists in-frame sequences with V and J called but not all clones. Of the missing ones, under half trace to an unresolved V gene in checked studies; the others have no known cause. The sample has hundreds of thousands of clones on record, around 87% of them singletons. Over 0.008% of the sample is held by the ten biggest clonotypes. These data are also associated with another study on human thymus T cells.

Sample: thymocytes. These receptors all stem from a boy less than two years old with a congenital heart defect. Donor details come from another sample of the same person, matched by shared clones.

This clone has only one observation. The chain is built from TRBV4-1 and TRBJ1-6; D unresolved. In germline, CDR1 is MGHRA, CDR2 YSYEKL. There are 16 residues in the CDR3. V shed 2 bases and J shed 2 bases, with 10 bases lying between them. The CDR3 protein is CASSQQERTYNSPLHF. CDR3 nucleotide sequence: TGCGCCAGCAGCCAACAGGAAAGGACCTATAATTCACCCCTCCACTTT.

The J gene is TRBJ2-7, the V gene TRBV6-5, with 14 positions matching TRBD2. V was pared by 0 bases and J by 6 bases, with 4 bases of the junction left unmatched. The CDR3 has 16 residues. The germline V gene has CDR1 MNHEY and CDR2 SVGAGI. CDR3 nucleotide sequence: TGTGCCAGCAGTTACTCAGGGACTAGCGGGAGAGGCGAGCAGTACTTC. Its protein is CASSYSGTSGRGEQYF.

This sequence joins TRBV28 and TRBJ1-4; D call uncertain. The germline CDR1 and CDR2 sequences are MDHEN and SYDVKM. This CDR3 is 14 amino acids long. The germline V and J ends were trimmed by 3 bases and 5 bases, with 10 bases remaining between them. The CDR3 DNA is TGTGCCAGCAGTTTCTGCAGTTCCAATGAAAAACTGTTTTTT. It is translated as CASSFCSSNEKLFF.

This sequence joins TRBV14 and TRBJ1-1; TRBD1 might be the D (5 bases). Between the trimmed V and J ends, which lost 8 bases and 4 bases, there was a span of 14 bases. Germline V gene data show CDR1 as SGHDN and CDR2 as FVKESK. The CDR3 totals 13 residues. Written as DNA, the CDR3 is TGTGCCAGCCTAGATCGGGGGGGCACTGAAGCTTTCTTT. Residues: CASLDRGGTEAFF.

The V call is TRBV27, the J call TRBJ2-3, with TRBD2 matching over 12 bases. The germline V gene encodes CDR1 MNHEY and CDR2 SMNVEV (reference sequence). The V and J ends lost 6 bases and 11 bases, in that order; junction bases with no gene match: 9. The CDR3 has 14 amino acids. CDR3: CASRLAGGLWGQYF. In DNA form, the CDR3 reads TGTGCCAGCAGACTAGCGGGGGGATTATGGGGGCAGTATTTT.

The chain has TRBV4-3 and TRBJ1-1; tentatively, D is TRBD1 (6 bases). V dropped 1 base and J dropped 1 base, with 16 bases sitting between them. CDR3 size: 17 residues. CDR1 LGHNA and CDR2 YSLEER come from the germline V gene. The CDR3: CASSQVQHGGPNTEAFF. The CDR3 DNA follows: TGCGCCAGCAGCCAAGTGCAGCACGGGGGGCCGAACACTGAAGCTTTCTTT.

The V and J genes are TRBV7-2 and TRBJ2-7; the D gene is possibly TRBD1 (5 bases). CDR1 SGHTA and CDR2 FQGNSA come from the germline V gene. The CDR3 length is 16 residues. Deletions cut 5 bases from V and 4 bases from J, with 21 bases between. CDR3 residues: CASSPTIQASPYEQYF. The CDR3 nucleotides read TGTGCCAGCAGCCCGACAATACAGGCGTCGCCGTACGAGCAGTACTTC.

The chain carries TRBV5-1 and TRBJ2-4; 10 bases are shared with TRBD2. This CDR3 is built from 17 residues. V shed 4 bases, J shed 7 bases, and the junction held 14 bases outside the gene matches. Germline CDR1 is SGHRS and CDR2 is YFSETQ. The CDR3, as DNA: TGCGCCAGCAGCCCATCACAGAGCGGGGGGGCCTCTAACATTCAGTACTTC. Translation: CASSPSQSGGASNIQYF.

The chain carries TRBV2 and TRBJ2-7; perhaps TRBD2 as D (5 bases). Germline V lookup: CDR1 SNHLY, CDR2 FYNNEI. This CDR3 has 17 residues. Trimming stripped 4 bases from V and 2 bases from J, with 21 bases between. The CDR3 spells CASSALPGVASTYEQYF. CDR3 DNA: TGTGCCAGCAGTGCCCTTCCCGGGGTAGCGTCGACCTACGAGCAGTACTTC.

V and J are TRBV5-1 and TRBJ2-7, with TRBD2 as a possible D gene (7 bases). Germline V gene lookup returns CDR1 SGHRS and CDR2 YFSETQ. V was pared by 4 bases and J by 4 bases, with 21 bases between. The CDR3 totals 16 residues. The CDR3: CASSLKGGPPFYEQYF. The CDR3 DNA follows: TGCGCCAGCAGCCTTAAGGGGGGGCCTCCGTTTTACGAGCAGTACTTC.

The chain employs TRBV4-2 and TRBJ2-3; possible D gene TRBD1, 6 bases. The germline V and J ends were trimmed by 2 bases and 6 bases, with 15 bases remaining between them. Germline-derived CDR1 and CDR2 are LGHNA and YNFKEQ. CDR3 length: 15 amino acids. The CDR3 region has the DNA TGTGCCAGCAGCCAAAAGAAATACAGGGCTGATACGCAGTATTTT. This codes for CASSQKKYRADTQYF.

The chain links TRBV5-1 to TRBJ2-2, with D uncertain. The CDR3 is made up of 14 amino acids. Germline V CDR1 and CDR2: SGHRS, YFSETQ. V lost 1 base to trimming and J lost 1 base, with 5 bases between them. The CDR3 nucleotides are TGCGCCAGCAGCTTGAAGCGGAACACCGGGGAGCTGTTTTTT. Encoded protein: CASSLKRNTGELFF.

As for this clone: The germline gene is not matched at one end of the junction; a read error may be the cause. The J gene is TRBJ2-1, the V gene TRBV7-7; D might be TRBD2 (6 bases). Germline CDR1 SSHAT, CDR2 FNYEAQ (reference sequence). The CDR3 sequence is 17 residues long. The CDR3 reads CASSLDPRESSYNEQFF. CDR3 sequence (DNA): TGTGCTAGCAGCTTAGATCCACGGGAGAGCTCCTACAATGAGCAGTTCTTC.

This chain joins TRBV19 and TRBJ2-7; 8 bases line up with TRBD2. V lost 7 bases to trimming and J lost 6 bases; unmatched junction nucleotides: 11. This CDR3 has 14 residues. Germline CDR1 is LNHDA and CDR2 is SQIVND (reference sequence). The CDR3 region is CASTRGGGSFEQYF. CDR3 nucleotide sequence: TGTGCCAGTACTCGGGGGGGAGGATCGTTCGAGCAGTACTTC.

The chain recombines TRBV6-1 with TRBJ2-2; 9 bases match TRBD1. Germline values: CDR1 MNHNS, CDR2 SASEGT. The CDR3 consists of 15 residues. V was clipped by 6 bases and J by 3 bases; unmatched bases: 5. The CDR3 nucleotides are TGTGCCAGCAGCAGACAGGGGGTATACACCGGGGAGCTGTTTTTT. Protein sequence: CASSRQGVYTGELFF.

Comment on this clone: An end of the junction differs from the germline gene, which may be a read error. V and J are TRBV6-1 and TRBJ2-5, with TRBD1 matching 8 bases. Germline CDR1 is MNHNS and CDR2 is SASEGT. The length of the CDR3 is 10 residues. The DNA of the CDR3 is TGTGCCAGCAATGACAGGGGCCCAGACTTC. Encoded protein: CASNDRGPDF.

This clone was detected only a few times. This sequence joins TRBV2 and TRBJ2-1; TRBD1 matches at 9 bases. In germline, CDR1 is SNHLY, CDR2 FYNNEI. Trimming removed 6 bases from V and 6 bases from J; junction bases left unmatched: 12. The CDR3 totals 16 residues. CDR3 loop: CASSVLRDRASNEQFF. The CDR3 nucleotides are TGTGCCAGCAGCGTACTCCGGGACAGGGCTAGCAATGAGCAGTTCTTC.

The gene calls are TRBV11-2 and TRBJ2-7; TRBD2 matches 11 bases. The CDR3 has 15 residues. Germline values: CDR1 SGHAT, CDR2 FQNNGV. Trimming removed 5 bases from V and 3 bases from J; junction bases left unmatched: 6. The CDR3 DNA reads TGTGCCAGCAGCATACTAGCGGGAGCCTACTACGAGCAGTACTTC. This gives the protein CASSILAGAYYEQYF.

V is TRBV9 and J is TRBJ2-3; D is uncertain. Between the trimmed V and J ends, which lost 0 bases and 1 base, there was a span of 12 bases. The germline gives CDR1 SGDLS, CDR2 YYNGEE. The CDR3 totals 16 residues. The CDR3 protein is CASSVGSPRGTDTQYF. In DNA form, the CDR3 reads TGTGCCAGCAGCGTAGGCTCTCCCCGGGGCACAGATACGCAGTATTTT. Combining the CDR3 with reference TRBV9 and TRBJ2-3 gives the whole variable domain DSGVTQTPKHLITATGQRVTLRCSPRSGDLSVYWYQQSLDQGLQFLIQYYNGEERAKGNILERFSAQQFPDLHSELNLSSLELGDSALYFCASSVGSPRGTDTQYFGPGTRLTVL.

J is TRBJ2-5 and V is TRBV4-3, with 9 positions matching TRBD2. There are 15 residues in the CDR3. Germline V gene sequence: CDR1 LGHNA, CDR2 YSLEER. V lost 4 bases, J lost 5 bases, and 8 bases stayed unmatched. CDR3 sequence: CASSRRAGGHETQYF. The CDR3 DNA reads TGCGCCAGCAGCCGAAGGGCGGGGGGGCACGAGACCCAGTACTTC.

V and J are TRBV28 and TRBJ1-5; 12 bases map to TRBD1. The CDR3 sequence is 21 residues long. Germline trimming cut 5 bases from V and 2 bases from J; bases unmatched to any gene: 19. CDR1 is MDHEN, CDR2 SYDVKM, per germline. The CDR3 bases are TGTGCCAGCAGTCACAACCGGGACAGGGGGCCTCTGGGGTCGGGCAATCAGCCCCAGCATTTT. It encodes CASSHNRDRGPLGSGNQPQHF.

The V gene is TRBV11-3, the J gene TRBJ2-5, with 8 bases identical to TRBD2. Germline V gene data show CDR1 as SGHNT and CDR2 as YENEEA. J lost 5 bases, V lost 5 bases, and 10 bases had no gene match. This CDR3 contains 15 residues. CDR3 bases: TGTGCCAGCAGCGCAAGGGGACTAGTAGGTGAGACCCAGTACTTC. Amino acid sequence: CASSARGLVGETQYF.

The CDR3 loop reads CAWSEDEQFF. In DNA, the CDR3 is TGTGCCTGGTCTGAGGATGAGCAGTTCTTC. The V call is TRBV30, the J call TRBJ2-1; D gene unclear. CDR1 and CDR2 (germline): GTSNPN, SVGIG (reference sequence). The V end was cut by 5 bases, the J end by 8 bases, with 7 bases between. The CDR3 spans 10 residues.

The V call is TRBV2, the J call TRBJ2-7; 9 positions match TRBD1. Germline CDR1 reads SNHLY; CDR2 reads FYNNEI. The length of the CDR3 is 16 residues. With V trimmed by 3 bases and J by 1 base, 7 bases remained unmatched. The CDR3 DNA sequence: TGTGCCAGCAGTGAGGCCGCCGGGACAGGGTCCTACGAGCAGTACTTC. Amino acid sequence: CASSEAAGTGSYEQYF.